A single sample is the source of the 7 T cell receptor beta chains below, sequenced in a study of cytotoxic CD8 clonotypes in ibrutinib-treated CLL. The protocol was immunoSEQ multiplex PCR, while the TCRdb copy is restricted to in-frame clones and leaves out a portion. The sample records approximately 91,000 clones, about 85% being singletons. The specimen comprised PBMCs, sampled after 12 months of ibrutinib treatment. These receptors were obtained from a human donor with chronic lymphocytic leukemia.

Only one count was recorded for this clone. The J gene is TRBJ1-4, the V gene TRBV5-1; 9 bases match TRBD1. Looked up from germline, CDR1 is SGHRS and CDR2 is YFSETQ. CDR3 length: 16 residues. The trim removed 0 bases at V and 5 bases at J, leaving 5 bases unmatched. DNA of the CDR3: TGCGCCAGCAGCTTGGCCTGGACAGGGGAAAATGAAAAACTGTTTTTT. Protein product: CASSLAWTGENEKLFF. Filled out from reference TRBV5-1 and TRBJ1-4, the complete variable domain reads KAGVTQTPRYLIKTRGQQVTLSCSPISGHRSVSWYQQTPGQGLQFLFEYFSETQRNKGNFPGRFSGRQFSNSRSEMNVSTLELGDSALYLCASSLAWTGENEKLFFGSGTQLSVL.

The chain combines TRBV15 with TRBJ2-1; 7 bases agree with TRBD2. Germline CDR1 LNHNV, CDR2 YYDKDF (reference sequence). V lost 6 bases and J lost 5; bases outside the gene matches: 10. This CDR3 is 15 amino acids long. DNA for the CDR3: TGTGCCACCAGGGGGGGGTGGGAGCCGAACAATGAGCAGTTCTTC. Amino acid sequence: CATRGGWEPNNEQFF.

The chain is built from TRBV7-3 and TRBJ2-2, with 7 nucleotides matching TRBD1. The V gene's germline CDR1 is SGHTA and CDR2 FQGTGA. This CDR3 has 15 residues. J was trimmed by 7 bases and V by 5 bases; bases with no gene match: 10. In DNA form, the CDR3 reads TGTGCCAGCAGCCCGAACAGGGGTGATGGCGGGGAGCTGTTTTTT. Residues: CASSPNRGDGGELFF. Together with reference TRBV7-3 and TRBJ2-2, the CDR3 gives the full variable domain: GAGVSQTPSNKVTEKGKYVELRCDPISGHTALYWYRQSLGQGPEFLIYFQGTGAADDSGLPNDRFFAVRPEGSVSTLKIQRTERGDSAVYLCASSPNRGDGGELFFGEGSRLTVL.

The DNA for the CDR3 is TGTGCCAGCAGTCCAGGGGTGGTCACCGGGGAGCTGTTTTTT. Translation: CASSPGVVTGELFF. This sequence joins TRBV7-2 and TRBJ2-2, with D possibly being TRBD1 (6 bases). The CDR3 spans 14 residues. Germline CDR1 SGHTA, CDR2 FQGNSA. The V end was cut by 6 bases, the J end by 4 bases, with 12 bases between.

DNA of the CDR3: TGTGCCAGCACAGGGACTAGCGGAGGAGGGGCCTACGAGCAGTACTTC. It specifies CASTGTSGGGAYEQYF. The chain uses TRBV25-1 and TRBJ2-7; 11 nucleotides line up with TRBD2. The CDR3 is 16 residues long. V shed 7 bases, J shed 2 bases, and the junction held 10 bases outside the gene matches. CDR1 is MGHDK, CDR2 SYGVNS, per germline.

V gene TRBV7-2 combines with J gene TRBJ1-1, with 10 nucleotides matching TRBD1. Trimming removed 3 bases from V and 7 bases from J; junction bases left unmatched: 5. This CDR3 comprises 14 residues. Per the germline V gene, CDR1 is SGHTA and CDR2 is FQGNSA. The CDR3 loop reads CASSLGGQGLEAFF. DNA of the CDR3: TGTGCCAGCAGCTTGGGGGGACAGGGGCTTGAAGCTTTCTTT.

Remarks on this clone: With a much larger clone just one base away, this may be a read error. The chain's CDR3 is CASSWGDGELFF. In DNA, the CDR3 is TGTGCCAGCAGCTGGGGGGACGGGGAGCTGTTTTTT. V gene TRBV5-5 combines with J gene TRBJ2-2; tentative D call: TRBD2 (6 bases). There are 12 residues in the CDR3. Germline assignment: CDR1 SGHKS and CDR2 YYEKEE (reference sequence). Trimming removed 3 bases from V and 7 bases from J, with 7 bases in between.